This T cell receptor (beta chain) was sequenced for a study of identical twins. Study results and limitations: One should note that invariant MAIT and iNKT cells could partly confound zero-insertion analyses.

The J segment lost 7 bases and the V segment lost 1 base, leaving 12 bases of the junction unmatched. This CDR3 has 18 amino acids. The V gene's germline CDR1 is DFQATT and CDR2 SNEGSKA (reference sequence). This clonotype was detected only a few times. Antigen unknown. Carrying unique molecular identifiers, the cDNA also gained a universal primer site through template switching. TCRdb re-analysed the 5' RACE reads in MiXCR, keeping a single row per CDR3 protein. The repertoire holds around 230,000 distinct CDR3 sequences, with around 9.6% as singletons. The clonotype was recovered from a woman aged 18-29 years in good health. The material sequenced was memory (CD45RO+) T cells sorted from blood. The V gene is TRBV20-1, the J gene TRBJ2-1, with 14 nucleotides matching TRBD2. CDR3 nucleotides: TGCAGTGCTAGAGGATGGCCTGGCGGGACTAGCGGGGGTAATGAGCAGTTCTTC. Encoded protein: CSARGWPGGTSGGNEQFF.